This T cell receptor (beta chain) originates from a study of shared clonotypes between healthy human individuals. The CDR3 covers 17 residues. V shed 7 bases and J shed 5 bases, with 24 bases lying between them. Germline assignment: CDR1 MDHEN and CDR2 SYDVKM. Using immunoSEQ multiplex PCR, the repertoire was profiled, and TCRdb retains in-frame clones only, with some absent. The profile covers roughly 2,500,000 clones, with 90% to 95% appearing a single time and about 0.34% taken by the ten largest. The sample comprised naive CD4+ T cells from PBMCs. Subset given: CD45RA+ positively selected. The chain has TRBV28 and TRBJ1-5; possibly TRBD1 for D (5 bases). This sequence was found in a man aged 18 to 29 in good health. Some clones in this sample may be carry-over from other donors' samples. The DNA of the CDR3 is TGTGCCAGCACCGACCTGGGGGGGGTAGGAAGGTATCAGCCCCAGCATTTT. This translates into CASTDLGGVGRYQPQHF.